A selection of T cell receptor beta chains follows, all from one sample in a study of shared T cell receptors in the human thymus. Produced via immunoSEQ multiplex PCR; TCRdb's table is partial and in-frame only. The profile shows 630,000 or so clones, roughly 86% of them singletons. These sequences were also reported in another study, on human thymus T cells.

The sample consisted of thymocytes. These TCRs come from a boy under three years old with a congenital heart defect. CDR3s include the opening cysteine and the closing phenylalanine or tryptophan. Each record gives: V gene, J gene, clone size, D gene, CDR3 protein, CDR3 DNA. The D gene is left open where the match is weak. Some rows have no size entry. The others give once, few or many, or a class for an expanded clone.

TRBV2	TRBJ1-2	once	.	CASSSTTLGYGYTF	TGTGCCAGCAGTAGTACGACACTCGGCTATGGCTACACCTTC
TRBV2	TRBJ2-2	.	.	CASSGGRQLTGELFF	TGTGCCAGCAGTGGAGGTAGACAGCTCACCGGGGAGCTGTTTTTT
TRBV5-4	TRBJ2-3	.	.	CASSSDGGREDTQYF	TGTGCCAGCAGCTCCGACGGGGGGCGTGAGGATACGCAGTATTTT
TRBV30	TRBJ2-5	.	.	CAWSRVGGLRETQYF	TGTGCCTGGAGCCGAGTCGGGGGGCTTCGAGAGACCCAGTACTTC
TRBV29-1	TRBJ2-3	.	TRBD2	CSVDGGRAPDTQYF	TGCAGCGTTGATGGAGGGAGGGCACCAGATACGCAGTATTTT
TRBV5-1	TRBJ2-1	.	TRBD2	CASSPRTSGSIHEQFF	TGCGCCAGCAGCCCAAGGACTAGCGGGAGTATCCATGAGCAGTTCTTC
TRBV6-5	TRBJ1-1	.	TRBD1	CASSSHRGINTEAFF	TGTGCCAGCAGTAGTCACAGGGGGATTAACACTGAAGCTTTCTTT
TRBV14	TRBJ2-7	once	TRBD1	CASSQGSPGQGDSSGEYEQYF	TGTGCCAGCAGCCAGGGCTCCCCGGGACAGGGGGATTCTAGCGGGGAATACGAGCAGTACTTC
TRBV19	TRBJ1-2	.	TRBD1	CASSSRQGHANYGYTF	TGTGCCAGTAGCTCGCGACAGGGGCATGCTAACTATGGCTACACCTTC
TRBV14	TRBJ1-6	few	.	CASSHRNSDNYSPLHF	TGTGCCAGCAGCCATAGGAACTCCGACAATTATTCACCCCTCCACTTT
TRBV4-1	TRBJ1-2	.	.	CASSQLSGDPYGYTF	TGCGCCAGCAGCCAGCTATCAGGTGACCCCTATGGCTACACCTTC
TRBV18	TRBJ1-2	.	.	CASSPRTGRTF	TGTGCCAGCTCACCACGTACAGGACGCACCTTC
TRBV6-1	TRBJ2-3	.	TRBD2	CASSEPKLAGGPTDTQYF	TGTGCCAGCAGTGAACCTAAACTAGCGGGAGGACCCACAGATACGCAGTATTTT
TRBV7-8	TRBJ2-2	.	TRBD2	CASSLAGGAGTGELFF	TGTGCCAGCAGCTTAGCCGGGGGGGCCGGAACCGGGGAGCTGTTTTTT
TRBV6-4	TRBJ2-7	.	.	CAPANRRQNYEQYF	TGTGCGCCCGCGAATCGGCGACAGAACTACGAGCAGTACTTC
TRBV7-6	TRBJ2-3	.	TRBD2	CASSYFGGSADTQYF	TGTGCCAGCAGCTACTTCGGGGGGAGTGCAGATACGCAGTATTTT
TRBV28	TRBJ2-1	.	TRBD2	CASSLIGTNNEQFF	TGTGCCAGCAGTTTAATTGGGACTAATAATGAGCAGTTCTTC
TRBV5-5	TRBJ1-4	.	TRBD1	CASAPDRVYEKLFF	TGTGCCAGCGCGCCGGACAGGGTTTATGAAAAACTGTTTTTT
TRBV4-3	TRBJ2-3	.	.	CASSQDSSAQYF	TGCGCCAGCAGCCAAGATTCGTCTGCGCAGTATTTT
TRBV5-1	TRBJ2-7	.	.	CASSLGVGGIISYEQYF	TGCGCCAGCAGCTTGGGGGTGGGGGGAATAATCTCCTACGAGCAGTACTTC
TRBV25-1	TRBJ2-3	.	.	CASSPRTVPYTDTQYF	TGTGCCAGCAGCCCTAGGACAGTCCCATACACAGATACGCAGTATTTT
TRBV28	TRBJ2-3	once	.	CASIEGQAAGATDTQYF	TGTGCCAGCATCGAGGGACAAGCGGCGGGAGCTACAGATACGCAGTATTTT
TRBV14	TRBJ2-1	.	TRBD2	CASRQTRGLAVWSSYNEQFF	TGTGCCAGCAGACAGACCCGGGGACTAGCGGTATGGAGCTCCTACAATGAGCAGTTCTTC
TRBV6-4	TRBJ2-7	.	TRBD1	CASRVRTGSYEQYF	TGTGCCAGCAGGGTTCGGACAGGCTCCTACGAGCAGTACTTC
TRBV6-5	TRBJ1-5	.	TRBD1	CASSYEQGVQPQHF	TGTGCCAGCAGTTACGAGCAGGGGGTTCAGCCCCAGCATTTT
TRBV4-1	TRBJ2-1	.	.	CASSPGAGGSYNEQFF	TGCGCCAGCAGCCCAGGGGCTGGGGGCTCCTACAATGAGCAGTTCTTC
TRBV9	TRBJ2-3	few	TRBD2	CASSGSGRGADTQYF	TGTGCCAGCAGCGGGAGCGGGAGAGGTGCAGATACGCAGTATTTT
TRBV13	TRBJ1-1	.	TRBD1	CASSETGQVNTEAFF	TGTGCCAGCAGCGAAACGGGACAGGTGAACACTGAAGCTTTCTTT
TRBV28	TRBJ2-7	.	TRBD2	CASSLRLAANPRPREQYF	TGTGCCAGCAGTTTAAGACTAGCGGCTAACCCACGCCCTAGGGAGCAGTACTTC
TRBV29-1	TRBJ1-1	.	.	CSVGGPGMNTEAFF	TGCAGCGTTGGGGGGCCGGGAATGAACACTGAAGCTTTCTTT
TRBV18	TRBJ2-5	.	.	CASSRSGQETQYF	TGTGCCAGCTCACGATCGGGCCAAGAGACCCAGTACTTC
TRBV4-1	TRBJ1-1	.	.	CASSGDRQGFETEAFF	TGCGCCAGCAGCGGCGACCGGCAGGGTTTCGAGACTGAAGCTTTCTTT
TRBV6-1	TRBJ2-2	.	TRBD1	CASSDPAGQGSVNTGELFF	TGTGCCAGCAGTGACCCTGCGGGACAGGGATCGGTGAACACCGGGGAGCTGTTTTTT
TRBV28	TRBJ1-5	.	.	CASRLSTSNQPQHF	TGTGCCAGCAGACTCTCGACATCCAATCAGCCCCAGCATTTT
TRBV7-2	TRBJ1-2	.	TRBD1	CASTSTGTGANTF	TGTGCCAGCACCTCAACCGGGACAGGGGCCAACACCTTC
TRBV6-6	TRBJ2-2	.	TRBD2	CATGTSGRKNTGELFF	TGTGCCACCGGGACTAGCGGGAGGAAGAACACCGGGGAGCTGTTTTTT
TRBV5-1	TRBJ2-7	.	.	CASSLWRDILYEQYF	TGCGCCAGCAGCTTGTGGAGGGATATCTTATACGAGCAGTACTTC
TRBV2	TRBJ2-1	.	.	CASKYSSNNEQFF	TGTGCCAGCAAGTATTCGAGTAACAATGAGCAGTTCTTC
TRBV18	TRBJ1-2	.	.	CASSVHIMPYGYTF	TGTGCCAGCTCAGTACACATCATGCCTTATGGCTACACCTTC
TRBV27	TRBJ2-6	.	TRBD1	CASSNHGTGGLSSGANVLTF	TGTGCCAGCAGTAACCACGGGACAGGGGGTCTGAGCTCTGGGGCCAACGTCCTGACTTTC
TRBV15	TRBJ2-7	.	TRBD2	CATSREPQIAGGHYEQYF	TGTGCCACCAGCAGAGAGCCACAAATAGCGGGAGGGCACTACGAGCAGTACTTC
TRBV7-2	TRBJ1-2	.	TRBD1	CASSRGDRDGYTF	TGTGCCAGCAGCCGTGGGGACAGAGATGGCTACACCTTC
TRBV9	TRBJ1-5	.	TRBD1	CASSEGTANQPQHF	TGTGCCAGCAGTGAAGGGACAGCAAATCAGCCCCAGCATTTT
TRBV29-1	TRBJ2-2	.	.	CSVVVGLGDTGELFF	TGCAGCGTTGTAGTCGGGCTAGGGGACACCGGGGAGCTGTTTTTT
TRBV19	TRBJ1-5	.	.	CASTLQAYSNQPQHF	TGTGCCAGTACCCTGCAGGCTTATAGCAATCAGCCCCAGCATTTT
TRBV28	TRBJ2-7	.	TRBD1	CASSPGQGSYEQYF	TGTGCCAGCAGTCCGGGACAGGGATCCTACGAGCAGTACTTC
TRBV5-1	TRBJ1-1	once	.	CASSPGGQENTEAFF	TGCGCCAGCAGCCCCGGGGGGCAGGAGAACACTGAAGCTTTCTTT
TRBV2	TRBJ1-5	.	.	CASTRQSNQPQHF	TGTGCCAGCACGAGACAGTCCAATCAGCCCCAGCATTTT
TRBV30	TRBJ2-2	.	TRBD2	CAWSVLMASGTRNTGELFF	TGTGCCTGGAGTGTACTAATGGCGTCAGGGACTAGGAACACCGGGGAGCTGTTTTTT
TRBV2	TRBJ2-7	.	TRBD2	CASSELHGGSYEQYF	TGTGCCAGCAGTGAACTACACGGGGGGTCCTACGAGCAGTACTTC
TRBV15	TRBJ1-3	.	.	CATSRGRLGRNTIYF	TGTGCCACCAGCAGGGGGAGATTGGGGAGAAACACCATATATTTT
TRBV9	TRBJ2-5	.	TRBD2	CASSVGGERGELETQYF	TGTGCCAGCAGCGTAGGAGGGGAGCGGGGGGAATTGGAGACCCAGTACTTC
TRBV4-1	TRBJ2-1	.	.	CASSQEAEQNYNEQFF	TGCGCCAGCAGCCAGGAAGCCGAACAGAACTACAATGAGCAGTTCTTC
TRBV19	TRBJ1-4	.	.	CASRESNEKLFF	TGTGCCAGTAGGGAGAGTAATGAAAAACTGTTTTTT
TRBV5-6	TRBJ2-7	.	TRBD2	CASSRIAGGYYEQYF	TGTGCCAGCAGCAGAATAGCGGGAGGCTACTACGAGCAGTACTTC
TRBV5-1	TRBJ2-7	.	.	CASSLRDSHYEQYF	TGCGCCAGCAGCTTGCGAGACAGCCACTACGAGCAGTACTTC